The 26 T cell receptor beta chains below were found in one sample sequenced in a study of shared clonotypes between healthy human individuals. Naive CD8 cells lacked CD45RO and underwent positive selection for CCR7, leaving out terminally differentiated effector memory CD45RA+ cells. Assay used: immunoSEQ multiplex PCR; TCRdb lists only in-frame clones, some missing. The top ten hold 0.2% to 0.25% of the sample, which has roughly 810,000 clones, around 96% seen once. Sequences were obtained from naive CD8+ T cells sorted from blood. The receptor source for this set is a man in his thirties or forties in good health.

The genes are TRBV4-1 and TRBJ2-5; D might be TRBD1 or TRBD2, each matching 5 bases. CDR1 is MGHRA, CDR2 YSYEKL, per germline. Trimming pared 1 base from V and 4 bases from J, leaving 13 bases between. The CDR3 covers 15 residues. CDR3 bases: TGCGCCAGCAGCCAAGGGCCTTCGGGACGAGAGACCCAGTACTTC. Protein product: CASSQGPSGRETQYF.

Comment on this clone: The sample holds other DNA sequences that translate to the same CDR3. V and J are TRBV10-2 and TRBJ2-7, with TRBD2 identical over 8 bases. Germline V gene lookup returns CDR1 WSHSY and CDR2 SAAADI. This CDR3 region has 13 residues. The junction had 4 bases not matched to a gene; V was cut back by 8 bases and J by 1 base. The CDR3 reads CASGTSGSYEQYF. CDR3 nucleotide sequence: TGCGCCAGCGGTACTAGCGGTTCCTACGAGCAGTACTTC.

The chain joins TRBV28 to TRBJ1-2; the match to TRBD1 covers 7 bases. The CDR3 has 15 amino acids. V shed 6 bases, J shed 4 bases, and the junction held 11 bases outside the gene matches. From germline, CDR1 is MDHEN and CDR2 SYDVKM. This CDR3 reads CASSETGSPFYGYTF. The CDR3 DNA is TGTGCCAGCAGCGAGACAGGGTCTCCCTTCTATGGCTACACCTTC.

The chain joins TRBV7-9 to TRBJ2-7, with D perhaps matching TRBD1 or TRBD2 (5 bases each). Per germline, CDR1 SEHNR and CDR2 FQNEAQ (reference sequence). The CDR3 loop spans 14 amino acids. Trimming cost V 6 bases and J 7 bases, with 19 bases left between them. The CDR3 DNA sequence: TGTGCCAGCAGTTCCTTAGGGGTCACGGGGGAGCAGTACTTC. Translated: CASSSLGVTGEQYF.

The genes are TRBV4-1 and TRBJ2-2; D gene uncertain. Trimming cost V 4 bases and J 1 base, with 10 bases left between them. The CDR3 spans 15 residues. The germline V gene encodes CDR1 MGHRA and CDR2 YSYEKL. CDR3 sequence (DNA): TGCGCCAGCAGCCTCGAATGGGGGAACACCGGGGAGCTGTTTTTT. It encodes CASSLEWGNTGELFF.

The chain recombines TRBV10-1 with TRBJ2-3, with D possibly TRBD2 on 5 matching bases. CDR1 and CDR2 from the germline V gene are WNHNN and SYGVQD (reference sequence). V lost 3 bases, J lost 0 bases, and 7 bases lay in between. This CDR3 has 14 residues. The DNA for the CDR3 is TGCGCCAGCAGTGATGGGGAGAGCACAGATACGCAGTATTTT. Translating it yields CASSDGESTDTQYF.

The chain joins TRBV7-2 to TRBJ2-1; D remains unclear. The CDR3 contains 13 residues. The germline V gene encodes CDR1 SGHTA and CDR2 FQGNSA. The V and J ends lost 6 bases and 10 bases respectively, with 16 bases between them. The CDR3 loop reads CASSPGPMEEQFF. The CDR3 DNA reads TGTGCCAGCAGTCCTGGCCCAATGGAAGAGCAGTTCTTC.

The V gene is TRBV30, the J gene TRBJ2-1; no clear D. Germline assignment: CDR1 GTSNPN and CDR2 SVGIG (reference sequence). The V end was cut by 1 base, the J end by 4 bases, with 8 bases between. This CDR3 region has 13 residues. CDR3 residues: CAWSAHLYNEQFF. Written as DNA, the CDR3 is TGTGCCTGGAGTGCCCATCTATACAATGAGCAGTTCTTC.

As to this clone: The same CDR3 can be traced to other DNA sequences in this sample. CDR3 nucleotides: TGTGCCAGCTCGGGACTAGCGGGCTCCTACAATGAGCAGTTCTTC. Translation gives CASSGLAGSYNEQFF. The chain recombines TRBV2 with TRBJ2-1, with 12 bases identical to TRBD2. The CDR3 consists of 15 residues. J was trimmed by 0 bases and V by 8 bases; bases with no gene match: 2. Germline assignment: CDR1 SNHLY and CDR2 FYNNEI.

This clone has just one count. The gene calls are TRBV19 and TRBJ2-1; the D gene is possibly TRBD1 (6 bases). CDR3 length: 13 amino acids. The V and J ends lost 8 bases and 7 bases respectively, with 15 bases between them. CDR1 and CDR2 from the germline V gene are LNHDA and SQIVND (reference sequence). The CDR3 spells CASSQGPLNEQFF. The CDR3, as DNA: TGTGCCAGTTCCCAGGGGCCTCTAAATGAGCAGTTCTTC.

V gene TRBV19 combines with J gene TRBJ2-1, with 8 bases lining up with TRBD2. The CDR3 has 14 residues. J lost 2 bases, V lost 7 bases, and 4 bases had no gene match. CDR1 and CDR2 (germline): LNHDA, SQIVND (reference sequence). The CDR3 nucleotides read TGTGCCAGTAAAGTAGCGGGACCCTACAATGAGCAGTTCTTC. Encoded protein: CASKVAGPYNEQFF.

This chain joins TRBV28 and TRBJ1-5; D remains ambiguous. Trimming stripped 5 bases from V and 1 base from J, with 15 bases between. Germline loops: CDR1 MDHEN, CDR2 SYDVKM. There are 16 residues in the CDR3. Written as DNA, the CDR3 is TGTGCCAGCAGTACACTTAGAGTACCAAGCAATCAGCCCCAGCATTTT. This translates into CASSTLRVPSNQPQHF.

The chain employs TRBV7-6 and TRBJ2-7; either TRBD1 or TRBD2 may fit D (5 bases each). The germline gives CDR1 SGHVS, CDR2 FNYEAQ. The length of the CDR3 is 13 residues. V was trimmed by 4 bases and J by 2 bases, leaving 9 bases between them. The CDR3 protein is CASSWDQTYEQYF. The DNA of the CDR3 is TGTGCCAGCAGCTGGGACCAGACCTACGAGCAGTACTTC.

This clone was seen a single time. At the DNA level, this CDR3 is encoded by other sequences in the same sample as well. The V and J genes are TRBV29-1 and TRBJ2-7, with D possibly matching TRBD1 (6 bases). The germline CDR1 and CDR2 sequences are SQVTM and ANQGSEA. CDR3 size: 11 residues. Trimming removed 7 bases from V and 4 bases from J, with 11 bases in between. The CDR3 nucleotides read TGCAGCGCGCTACAGGGTTACGAGCAGTACTTC. It codes for CSALQGYEQYF.

The genes are TRBV9 and TRBJ2-1; 9 bases are shared with TRBD1. Germline CDR1 SGDLS, CDR2 YYNGEE. Trimming took 6 bases from V and 2 from J; bases not matched to a gene: 6. This CDR3 has 15 residues. DNA for the CDR3: TGTGCCAGCACTAGGGGGGACAGGGCCTACAATGAGCAGTTCTTC. Translating it yields CASTRGDRAYNEQFF.

The CDR3 sequence is CASSIDLGVGQSEQYF. CDR3 bases: TGTGCCAGTAGTATAGATCTAGGGGTGGGACAGAGCGAGCAGTACTTC. J is TRBJ2-7 and V is TRBV19, with TRBD1 matching 7 bases. The CDR3 runs to 16 residues. Germline V gene sequence: CDR1 LNHDA, CDR2 SQIVND (reference sequence). Trimming at V came to 0 bases and at J to 6 bases, leaving 11 bases not matched to a gene. Variable domain in full (rest from reference TRBV19 and TRBJ2-7): DGGITQSPKYLFRKEGQNVTLSCEQNLNHDAMYWYRQDPGQGLRLIYYSQIVNDFQKGDIAEGYSVSREKKESFPLTVTSAQKNPTAFYLCASSIDLGVGQSEQYFGPGTRLTVT.

The chain has TRBV4-1 and TRBJ1-2; D not resolved. The V gene lost 0 bases and the J gene lost 6 bases, with 14 bases spanning the gap. Germline CDR1 and CDR2: MGHRA and YSYEKL. CDR3 size: 15 residues. Here the CDR3 reads CASSQEWVLYDGYTF. As DNA, the CDR3 is TGCGCCAGCAGCCAAGAATGGGTACTCTACGATGGCTACACCTTC.

This sequence joins TRBV7-9 and TRBJ2-1; D not certain. V lost 6 bases and J 4 bases, leaving 16 bases between the germline ends. Germline CDR1 SEHNR, CDR2 FQNEAQ (reference sequence). The length of the CDR3 is 15 residues. The CDR3 sequence is CASRSAVAGYNEQFF. CDR3 coding DNA: TGTGCCAGCAGGTCCGCTGTGGCAGGATACAATGAGCAGTTCTTC.

The chain joins TRBV5-1 to TRBJ1-3; D ambiguous. V lost 0 bases, J lost 6 bases, and 10 bases lay in between. The CDR3 contains 14 residues. From germline, CDR1 is SGHRS and CDR2 YFSETQ. CDR3 sequence reads: CASSLGHDENTIYF. CDR3 nucleotide sequence: TGCGCCAGCAGCTTGGGCCACGACGAAAACACCATATATTTT.

This clone turned up a few times. As DNA, the CDR3 is TGTGCCAGCAGTTCTCTAGGCGGGAGGGAGACCCAGTACTTC. This codes for CASSSLGGRETQYF. The chain employs TRBV27 and TRBJ2-5; 8 nucleotides agree with TRBD2. This CDR3 has 14 residues. Trimming took 4 bases from V and 5 from J; bases not matched to a gene: 6. Germline CDR1 MNHEY, CDR2 SMNVEV (reference sequence).

The genes are TRBV19 and TRBJ2-1; D gene unclear. The CDR3 is made up of 11 amino acids. Trimming took off 2 bases at V and 6 bases at J, with 2 bases between the two ends. Germline CDR1 is LNHDA and CDR2 is SQIVND (reference sequence). CDR3 region: CASSIFNEQFF. The CDR3 bases are TGTGCCAGTAGTATATTCAATGAGCAGTTCTTC.

The chain joins TRBV2 to TRBJ2-1, with D possibly matching TRBD1 (6 bases). Trimming pared 7 bases from V and 8 bases from J, leaving 9 bases between. This CDR3 comprises 11 residues. The germline gives CDR1 SNHLY, CDR2 FYNNEI. CDR3 bases: TGTGCCAGCATATGGGGGCATGAGCAGTTCTTC. Its protein is CASIWGHEQFF.

The chain joins TRBV28 to TRBJ1-5; no firm D call. The CDR3 is 13 residues long. V shed 3 bases and J shed 5 bases, with 8 bases lying between them. The V gene's germline CDR1 is MDHEN and CDR2 SYDVKM. CDR3: CASSFTDDQPQHF. The CDR3 region has the DNA TGTGCCAGCAGTTTTACAGACGATCAGCCCCAGCATTTT.

The V call is TRBV7-6, the J call TRBJ2-1; 8 bases are a match to TRBD2. Germline-derived CDR1 and CDR2 are SGHVS and FNYEAQ. V dropped 1 base and J dropped 5; count of bases not matched to a gene: 4. The CDR3 covers 15 residues. CDR3 region: CASSLGGSGDNEQFF. For the CDR3, the DNA is TGTGCCAGCAGCTTAGGTGGTAGCGGGGACAATGAGCAGTTCTTC.

As concerns this clone: The same CDR3 arises from other DNA sequences in this sample as well. The chain joins TRBV5-1 to TRBJ1-1, with 7 positions matching TRBD1. In germline, CDR1 is SGHRS, CDR2 YFSETQ. With V trimmed by 0 bases and J by 1 base, 0 bases remained unmatched. CDR3 length: 14 residues. The CDR3 DNA is TGCGCCAGCAGCTTGGGGACAGGGAACACTGAAGCTTTCTTT. Encoded protein: CASSLGTGNTEAFF.

V usage is TRBV6-5 and J usage is TRBJ2-5; a weak D match, TRBD1 (5 bases). CDR1 and CDR2 (germline): MNHEY, SVGAGI. This CDR3 has 14 residues. V gave up 5 bases and J gave up 5 bases, with 15 bases separating them. The chain's CDR3 is CASSLGWGRETQYF. CDR3 bases: TGTGCCAGCAGTCTCGGGTGGGGCCGGGAGACCCAGTACTTC.